The rows below give T cell receptor beta chains drawn from one sample of a study of blood T cell repertoires in COVID-19. TCRdb's copy holds only in-frame clones and misses some; the assay was immunoSEQ multiplex PCR. The sample carries roughly 200,000 clones, 70% to 90% recorded once. The sample taken for sequencing was peripheral blood. The receptors shown here come from a human donor with active or convalescent COVID-19. The donor label of this sample is uncertain. The CDR3 runs from the conserved cysteine through the conserved F or W. The D gene is left open where the match is weak. Clone size is given for some rows only: seen once, a few or many times, or a class if the clone is expanded.

clone_size cdr3_length j_call d_call v_call cdr3_nt cdr3_aa
- 12 TRBJ2-1 - TRBV6-2/TRBV6-3 TGTGCCAGCAGCTTAACATACAATGAGCAGTTCTTC CASSLTYNEQFF
- 12 TRBJ2-1 - TRBV11-2 TGTGCCAGCAGCGTAGCCAGAAATGAGCAGTTCTTC CASSVARNEQFF
- 15 TRBJ1-2 TRBD1 TRBV5-5 TGTGCCAGCAGACGAACGACAGGGGCCGACGATGGCTACACCTTC CASRRTTGADDGYTF
- 16 TRBJ1-3 TRBD1 TRBV7-6 TGTGCCAGCAGCCACCTGGACAGGGCCTCCGGAAACACCATATATTTT CASSHLDRASGNTIYF
once 14 TRBJ2-7 TRBD1 TRBV19 TGTGCCAGTAGTACCGGACAGGGGGCCTACGAGCAGTACTTC CASSTGQGAYEQYF
- 16 TRBJ1-3 - TRBV9 TGTGCCAGCAGCTTTGAGACAGGTGGCTCTGGAAACACCATATATTTT CASSFETGGSGNTIYF
once 14 TRBJ1-2 - TRBV30 TGTGCCTGGACCAAGGGACATACTAACTATGGCTACACCTTC CAWTKGHTNYGYTF
- 16 TRBJ1-2 - TRBV11-2 TGTGCCAGCAGCTTAGAAGTCAGCTCCTTAGCCTATGGCTACACCTTC CASSLEVSSLAYGYTF
- 14 TRBJ1-6 TRBD1 TRBV18 TGTGCCAGCTCCCTGGGACAGGGGCTTTCACCCCTCCACTTT CASSLGQGLSPLHF
- 14 TRBJ1-2 - TRBV19 TGTGCCAGTAGGCCGGGACTGACTAACTATGGCTACACCTTC CASRPGLTNYGYTF
- 14 TRBJ2-3 - TRBV18 TGTGCCAGCTCACCAAACAGGGTTTCAGATACGCAGTATTTT CASSPNRVSDTQYF
- 17 TRBJ2-3 TRBD2 TRBV19 TGTGCCAGTACCATCGGGCTCTTAGCGGGAGGTGGAGATACGCAGTATTTT CASTIGLLAGGGDTQYF
- 15 TRBJ1-1 - TRBV5-4 TGTGCCAGCAGCCTGAATTGGGGGCGGAGCACTGAAGCTTTCTTT CASSLNWGRSTEAFF
- 13 TRBJ1-2 TRBD1 TRBV5-1 TGCGCCAGCAGCGGTACAGGGGACTATGGCTACACCTTC CASSGTGDYGYTF
- 13 TRBJ2-7 - TRBV5-1 TGCGCCAGCAGCTCCCCAGGGCTGGTAGAGCAGTACTTC CASSSPGLVEQYF
- 16 TRBJ1-5 - TRBV28 TGTGCCAGCAGTTCAGTACAGACGATCGGCAATCAGCCCCAGCATTTT CASSSVQTIGNQPQHF
- 13 TRBJ2-3 TRBD2 TRBV5-4 TGTGCCAGCAGCCCGCTAGCGGGAGATACGCAGTATTTT CASSPLAGDTQYF
- 13 TRBJ2-2 TRBD2 TRBV25-1 TGTGCCAGCGGGGGGGATACCACCGGGGAGCTGTTTTTT CASGGDTTGELFF
- 14 TRBJ2-7 - TRBV6-5 TGTGCCAGCAAGGGTAGCGGAGGCCCCTACGAGCAGTACTTC CASKGSGGPYEQYF
- 14 TRBJ1-1 - TRBV5-1 TGCGCCAGCACCCGGGAGGGGGGTAACACTGAAGCTTTCTTT CASTREGGNTEAFF
- 13 TRBJ2-3 - TRBV10-2 TGCGCCAGCAGATTCGGGGGCACAGATACGCAGTATTTT CASRFGGTDTQYF
- 14 TRBJ2-6 - TRBV27 TGTGCCAGTCGAGCAGGGACTGGGGCCAACGTCCTGACTTTC CASRAGTGANVLTF
- 15 TRBJ2-2 - TRBV3-1/TRBV3-2 TGTGCCAGCAGCCAATCATACTCGAACACCGGGGAGCTGTTTTTT CASSQSYSNTGELFF
- 13 TRBJ1-2 - TRBV12-3/TRBV12-4 TGTGCCAGCAGTGGAACGAGGCGCTATGGCTACACCTTC CASSGTRRYGYTF
few 15 TRBJ2-3 TRBD2 TRBV28 TGTGCCAGCACCCTAGCGGGGGGCCTCACAGATACGCAGTATTTT CASTLAGGLTDTQYF
- 14 TRBJ2-7 - TRBV18 TGTGCCAGCTCACTAGGAGGGCCCTCGTGGGAGCAGTACTTC CASSLGGPSWEQYF
- 13 TRBJ2-2 - TRBV5-1 TGCGCCAGCAGGCAGGGGGGTCCAGGGGACCTGTTTTTT CASRQGGPGDLFF
- 15 TRBJ1-1 - TRBV7-9 TGTGCCAGCAGCTTACGCGGGCGGTCGGGCACTGAAGCTTTCTTT CASSLRGRSGTEAFF
- 15 TRBJ1-1 TRBD1 TRBV6-2/TRBV6-3 TGTGCCAGCAGTTTCCCGAGACAGGGTGGCACTGAAGCTTTCTTT CASSFPRQGGTEAFF
- 15 TRBJ2-2 - TRBV2 TGTGCCAGCAGTGCGGAGGGGGCGAGGACCGGGGAGCTGTTTTTT CASSAEGARTGELFF
- 19 TRBJ2-6 - TRBV14 TGTGCCAGCAGCCAAGTCCGGAGGGGACCCAACCTGGGGGCCAACGTCCTGACTTTC CASSQVRRGPNLGANVLTF
- 14 TRBJ2-7 TRBD1 TRBV6-5 TGTGCCAGCAGTTACAGGGGGCGAATGTTCGAGCAGTACTTC CASSYRGRMFEQYF
- 16 TRBJ2-1 TRBD2 TRBV18 TGTGCCAGCTCACCACCCCCTAGCGGACCTTACAATGAGCAGTTCTTC CASSPPPSGPYNEQFF
- 10 TRBJ2-7 - TRBV6-5 TGTGCCAGCACTCCTAGCGAGCAGTACTTC CASTPSEQYF
- 14 TRBJ1-2 - TRBV7-9 TGTGCCAGCAGCTTTTGGGACTTCTCATATGGCTACACCTTC CASSFWDFSYGYTF
- 15 TRBJ2-7 - TRBV11-2 TGTGCCAGCAGCTTAGCACCGGGAAGCTCCTACGAGCAGTACTTC CASSLAPGSSYEQYF
- 12 TRBJ1-1 - TRBV29-1 TGCAGCGTTGATCTGGGGGCTCTGAGGGCTTTCTTT CSVDLGALRAFF
- 13 TRBJ1-1 - TRBV7-9 TGTGCCAGCAGCTTAGGAGGCCGAACTGAAGCTTTCTTT CASSLGGRTEAFF
- 15 TRBJ1-3 - TRBV7-2 TGTGCCAGCAGCTTAGACGGGGTCTCTGGAAACACCATATATTTT CASSLDGVSGNTIYF
- 15 TRBJ1-1 TRBD1 TRBV9 TGTGCCAGCAGCGTAAGGGGGACAGGGTACACTGAAGCTTTCTTT CASSVRGTGYTEAFF
- 13 TRBJ2-5 - TRBV6-2/TRBV6-3 TGTGCCAGCAGTTATTACAGCCAAGAGACCCAGTACTTC CASSYYSQETQYF
- 15 TRBJ1-5 - TRBV6-1 TGTGCCAGCAGTGAAGCTTTCCAGGGTCCTCAGCCCCAGCATTTT CASSEAFQGPQPQHF
- 14 TRBJ2-1 - TRBV4-2 TGTGCCAGCAGCCAAGCAATGGAGAACAATGAGCAGTTCTTC CASSQAMENNEQFF